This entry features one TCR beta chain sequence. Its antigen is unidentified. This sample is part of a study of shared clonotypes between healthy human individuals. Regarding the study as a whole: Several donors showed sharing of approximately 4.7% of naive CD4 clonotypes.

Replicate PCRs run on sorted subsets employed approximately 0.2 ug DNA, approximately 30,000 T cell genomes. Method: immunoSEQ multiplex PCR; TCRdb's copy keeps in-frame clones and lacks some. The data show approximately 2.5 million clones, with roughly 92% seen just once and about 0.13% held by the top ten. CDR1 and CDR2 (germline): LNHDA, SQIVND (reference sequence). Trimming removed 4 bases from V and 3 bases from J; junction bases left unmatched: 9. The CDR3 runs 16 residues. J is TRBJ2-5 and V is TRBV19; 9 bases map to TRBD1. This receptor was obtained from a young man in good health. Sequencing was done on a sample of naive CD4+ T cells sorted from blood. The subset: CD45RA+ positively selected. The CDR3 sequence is CASSKGYRGREETQYF. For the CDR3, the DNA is TGTGCCAGTAGTAAAGGGTACAGGGGGCGCGAAGAGACCCAGTACTTC.